The 7 T cell receptor beta chains listed next were all sequenced from one sample in a study of cytomegalovirus exposure and HLA in healthy donors. PCR employed 60 Vbeta and 13 Jbeta primers. Method: immunoSEQ multiplex PCR; TCRdb's copy keeps in-frame clones and lacks some. The sample lists 220,000 or so clones, about 72% occurring once. The specimen sequenced was PBMCs. The origin of the receptors is a male donor in good health and CMV-seronegative.

The gene calls are TRBV29-1 and TRBJ1-1; 8 nucleotides agree with TRBD1. The CDR3 covers 13 residues. Per the germline V gene, CDR1 is SQVTM and CDR2 is ANQGSEA. With 0 bases clipped from V and 10 bases from J, the junction kept 7 bases outside the gene matches. CDR3 in amino acids: CSVEDAAQGVAFF. The CDR3, as DNA: TGCAGCGTTGAAGATGCGGCACAGGGGGTAGCTTTCTTT.

The rearrangement links TRBV15 to TRBJ1-5; no firm D call. V lost 6 bases to trimming and J lost 2 bases, with 5 bases between them. This CDR3 is 12 amino acids long. Germline V gene data show CDR1 as LNHNV and CDR2 as YYDKDF (reference sequence). CDR3 sequence: CATSRGNQPQHF. CDR3 nucleotide sequence: TGTGCCACCAGTCGGGGCAATCAGCCCCAGCATTTT.

This clone was counted once. This chain links TRBV7-9 with TRBJ2-7, with D tentatively TRBD2 (5 bases). V lost 1 base and J 4 bases, leaving 8 bases between the germline ends. Germline V gene lookup returns CDR1 SEHNR and CDR2 FQNEAQ (reference sequence). The CDR3 spans 13 residues. This CDR3 reads CASSLGGRYEQYF. CDR3 coding DNA: TGTGCCAGCAGCTTAGGAGGGCGGTACGAGCAGTACTTC.

The rearrangement joins TRBV4-1 to TRBJ2-7; TRBD2 is a possible D gene (5 bases). Trimming cost V 0 bases and J 7 bases, with 25 bases left between them. Germline V gene lookup returns CDR1 MGHRA and CDR2 YSYEKL. The CDR3 runs 18 residues. The CDR3 loop is CASSQDSPDGVLPGEQYF. In DNA, the CDR3 is TGCGCCAGCAGCCAAGATTCGCCGGACGGTGTCCTCCCGGGGGAGCAGTACTTC.

The genes are TRBV19 and TRBJ1-2; 12 bases fit TRBD1. J gave up 4 bases and V 3 bases, and 6 bases lay outside the gene matches. Germline V gene lookup returns CDR1 LNHDA and CDR2 SQIVND (reference sequence). The CDR3 covers 16 residues. CDR3 amino acids: CASSIWGQGASYGYTF. DNA for the CDR3: TGTGCCAGTAGTATCTGGGGACAGGGGGCCAGCTATGGCTACACCTTC.

The chain uses TRBV11-3 and TRBJ2-5; the D gene is possibly TRBD1 (6 bases). V was clipped by 4 bases and J by 5 bases, with 14 bases between them. CDR3 size: 14 residues. Germline values: CDR1 SGHNT, CDR2 YENEEA. The CDR3 region is CASSSNRVDETQYF. Here the CDR3 DNA reads TGTGCCAGCAGCTCCAACAGGGTTGATGAGACCCAGTACTTC.

The CDR3, as DNA: TGTGCCAGCAGTGAATGGACAGCCCCCTACAATGAGCAGTTCTTC. Translating gives CASSEWTAPYNEQFF. This sequence joins TRBV25-1 and TRBJ2-1, with a possible D match to TRBD1 (6 bases). The CDR3 contains 15 residues. Germline V gene data show CDR1 as MGHDK and CDR2 as SYGVNS. The germline V and J ends were trimmed by 1 base and 2 bases, with 9 bases remaining between them.